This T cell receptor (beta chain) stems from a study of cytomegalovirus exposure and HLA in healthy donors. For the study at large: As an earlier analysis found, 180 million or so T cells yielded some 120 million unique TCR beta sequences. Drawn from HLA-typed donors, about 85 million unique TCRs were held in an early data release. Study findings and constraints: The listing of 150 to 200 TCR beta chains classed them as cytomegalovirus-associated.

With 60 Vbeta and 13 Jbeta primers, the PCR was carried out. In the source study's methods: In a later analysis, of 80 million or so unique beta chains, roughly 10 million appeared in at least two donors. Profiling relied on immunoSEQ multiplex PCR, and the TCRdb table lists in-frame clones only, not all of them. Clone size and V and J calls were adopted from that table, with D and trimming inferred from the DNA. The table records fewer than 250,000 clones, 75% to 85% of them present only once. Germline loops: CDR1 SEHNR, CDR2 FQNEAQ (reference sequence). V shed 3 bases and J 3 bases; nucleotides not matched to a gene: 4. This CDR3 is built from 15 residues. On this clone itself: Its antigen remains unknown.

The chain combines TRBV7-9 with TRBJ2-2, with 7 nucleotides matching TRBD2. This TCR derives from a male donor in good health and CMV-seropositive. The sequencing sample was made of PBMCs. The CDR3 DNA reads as TGTGCCAGCAGCTTGAGACTAGCCGACACCGGGGAGCTGTTTTTT. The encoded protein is CASSLRLADTGELFF.